The 27 T cell receptor beta chains given below trace back to one sample, sequenced in a study of OX40 agonist ivuxolimab in advanced cancers. TCRdb's copy holds only in-frame clones and misses some; the assay was immunoSEQ multiplex PCR. The repertoire holds around 60,000 clones, with 85% to 95% as singletons. The specimen comprised CD4+ or CD8+ T cells sorted from blood, sampled in a trial of the OX40 agonist ivuxolimab. These receptors were collected from an adult with an advanced solid tumor such as melanoma, head and neck, liver or kidney cancer.

This clone was counted between two and nine times. The chain is built from TRBV7-6 and TRBJ2-7; TRBD2 matches at 8 bases. This CDR3 region has 14 residues. The V and J ends lost 3 bases and 6 bases, in that order; junction bases with no gene match: 7. The germline V gene encodes CDR1 SGHVS and CDR2 FNYEAQ. The CDR3 nucleotides are TGTGCCAGCAGCTTGTCGGCGGGAGGAGTCGAGCAGTACTTC. As protein: CASSLSAGGVEQYF. The full variable domain, in which reference TRBV7-6 and TRBJ2-7 provide the parts outside the CDR3, is GAGVSQSPRYKVTKRGQDVALRCDPISGHVSLYWYRQALGQGPEFLTYFNYEAQQDKSGLPNDRFSAERPEGSISTLTIQRTEQRDSAMYRCASSLSAGGVEQYFGPGTRLTVT.

The chain is built from TRBV11-2 and TRBJ2-7; 7 bases match TRBD1. The CDR3 is made up of 14 amino acids. The germline V gene encodes CDR1 SGHAT and CDR2 FQNNGV. With V trimmed by 1 base and J by 10 bases, 10 bases remained unmatched. The CDR3, as DNA: TGTGCCAGCAGCTTAGGGACAGGTCCTACGAGCCAGTACTTC. Translating gives CASSLGTGPTSQYF.

The V and J genes are TRBV27 and TRBJ2-2, with D tentatively TRBD1 (6 bases). The CDR3 runs 14 residues. The germline V and J ends were trimmed by 7 bases and 0 bases, with 9 bases remaining between them. Germline lookup yields CDR1 MNHEY and CDR2 SMNVEV (reference sequence). CDR3 coding DNA: TGTGCCAGCACCGCAGGGGCGAACACCGGGGAGCTGTTTTTT. Translation: CASTAGANTGELFF.

This rearrangement joins TRBV28 to TRBJ2-7; D may be TRBD1 (5 bases). Per germline, CDR1 MDHEN and CDR2 SYDVKM. The CDR3 spans 14 residues. Trimming took 2 bases from V and 6 from J, leaving 14 bases between them. The CDR3 loop is CASSLRVTATEQYF. Written as DNA, the CDR3 is TGTGCCAGCAGTTTAAGGGTGACAGCGACCGAGCAGTACTTC.

As for this clone: Different DNA sequences within this sample yield the same CDR3. The rearrangement uses TRBV12-5 and TRBJ1-2; 8 bases match TRBD1. CDR1 and CDR2 (germline): LGHNT, FRNRAP. After removal of 0 bases from V and 8 bases from J, the junction contained 11 bases not matched to a gene. The CDR3 runs 16 residues. CDR3 sequence reads: CASGLVGDWTGHGYTF. DNA of the CDR3: TGTGCTAGTGGTTTGGTGGGTGATTGGACAGGGCACGGCTACACCTTC.

The V and J genes are TRBV19 and TRBJ2-3; D possibly uses TRBD1 or TRBD2 (5 bases each). Germline-derived CDR1 and CDR2 are LNHDA and SQIVND (reference sequence). V lost 3 bases, J lost 6 bases, and 7 bases lay in between. The length of the CDR3 is 12 residues. DNA for the CDR3: TGTGCCAGTAGTATCTGGGGGGATACGCAGTATTTT. It yields the protein CASSIWGDTQYF.

For the CDR3, the DNA is TGTGCCAGCAGCCGGACTCCGACTCCGCCCAGTGAGCAGTTCTTC. This gives the protein CASSRTPTPPSEQFF. The rearrangement uses TRBV14 and TRBJ2-1; tentative D call: TRBD2 (5 bases). Germline V gives CDR1 SGHDN, CDR2 FVKESK. The CDR3 spans 15 residues. V was pared by 4 bases and J by 9 bases, with 19 bases between.

J is TRBJ2-1 and V is TRBV6-1, with 11 bases identical to TRBD2. CDR3 length: 15 residues. The germline V gene has CDR1 MNHNS and CDR2 SASEGT. Trimming removed 2 bases from V and 6 bases from J; junction bases left unmatched: 3. CDR3 residues: CASSERTSGSNEQFF. CDR3 DNA sequence: TGTGCCAGCAGTGAAAGAACTAGCGGGAGCAATGAGCAGTTCTTC.

This chain uses TRBV9 with TRBJ2-3; TRBD2 agrees at 9 bases. Losses at the gene ends were 4 bases for V and 6 bases for J; bases not matched to a gene: 12. The germline V gene has CDR1 SGDLS and CDR2 YYNGEE. The CDR3 has 16 residues. The CDR3 sequence: CASSLSGSPFGDTQYF. CDR3 in DNA: TGTGCCAGCAGCCTTAGCGGGAGTCCCTTTGGTGATACGCAGTATTTT.

V is TRBV27 and J is TRBJ2-1, with 8 bases aligning to TRBD2. The length of the CDR3 is 15 residues. Trimming took 3 bases from V and 6 from J; bases not matched to a gene: 7. From germline, CDR1 is MNHEY and CDR2 SMNVEV (reference sequence). CDR3 DNA sequence: TGTGCCAGCAGTTTCTCAGCGGGAGTAGCCAATGAGCAGTTCTTC. Protein sequence: CASSFSAGVANEQFF.

The V and J genes are TRBV27 and TRBJ2-7; 7 nucleotides match TRBD1. The germline CDR1 and CDR2 sequences are MNHEY and SMNVEV (reference sequence). Trimming at V came to 4 bases and at J to 3 bases, leaving 3 bases not matched to a gene. This CDR3 contains 13 residues. The CDR3 reads CASSYGTDYEQYF. CDR3 sequence (DNA): TGTGCCAGCAGTTACGGGACAGACTACGAGCAGTACTTC.

This clone rates as medium-sized. The V gene is TRBV28, the J gene TRBJ2-6; 12 bases are shared with TRBD1. With 5 bases clipped from V and 0 bases from J, the junction kept 11 bases outside the gene matches. There are 20 residues in the CDR3. The V gene's germline CDR1 is MDHEN and CDR2 SYDVKM. The DNA for the CDR3 is TGTGCCAGCAGTGGCGTCCGGGACAGGGGGCCCTTCTCTGGGGCCAACGTCCTGACTTTC. This translates into CASSGVRDRGPFSGANVLTF.

V is TRBV11-1 and J is TRBJ1-4; the D gene is possibly TRBD1 (6 bases). Germline assignment: CDR1 SGHAT and CDR2 FQDESV (reference sequence). The CDR3 has 14 residues. V was cut by 4 bases and J by 7 bases, with 13 bases left in between. As DNA, the CDR3 is TGTGCCAGCAGCTCACAGGGAGGGAGTGAAAAACTGTTTTTT. Protein product: CASSSQGGSEKLFF.

The chain joins TRBV10-1 to TRBJ2-1; 8 nucleotides line up with TRBD2. J was trimmed by 4 bases and V by 6 bases; bases with no gene match: 5. Germline CDR1 WNHNN, CDR2 SYGVQD (reference sequence). The CDR3 extends over 14 amino acids. CDR3 sequence (DNA): TGCGCCAGCAGCCCTAGCGGGCCGTACAATGAGCAGTTCTTC. It encodes CASSPSGPYNEQFF.

The V call is TRBV28, the J call TRBJ2-7; 8 nucleotides line up with TRBD2. After removal of 2 bases from V and 6 bases from J, the junction contained 6 bases not matched to a gene. Germline V gene sequence: CDR1 MDHEN, CDR2 SYDVKM. The CDR3 spans 14 residues. This CDR3 reads CASSLHGGDGEQYF. The CDR3 nucleotides are TGTGCCAGCAGTTTACACGGGGGGGATGGCGAGCAGTACTTC.

The J gene is TRBJ2-1, the V gene TRBV10-3; tentatively, D is TRBD2 (6 bases). CDR3 length: 13 residues. Germline-derived CDR1 and CDR2 are ENHRY and SYGVKD. Trimming stripped 1 base from V and 7 bases from J, with 8 bases between. Here the CDR3 reads CAISEWGGNEQFF. Here the CDR3 DNA reads TGTGCCATCAGTGAGTGGGGAGGTAATGAGCAGTTCTTC.

The V and J genes are TRBV7-2 and TRBJ1-1, with D perhaps matching TRBD1 (5 bases). V lost 5 bases, J lost 5 bases, and 24 bases lay in between. Per the germline V gene, CDR1 is SGHTA and CDR2 is FQGNSA. This CDR3 has 17 amino acids. The CDR3 protein is CASSPRGLVKGYTEAFF. For the CDR3, the DNA is TGTGCCAGCAGCCCGAGGGGTTTAGTAAAGGGGTATACTGAAGCTTTCTTT. Drawing the rest from reference TRBV7-2 and TRBJ1-1, the complete variable domain is GAGVSQSPSNKVTEKGKDVELRCDPISGHTALYWYRQSLGQGLEFLIYFQGNSAPDKSGLPSDRFSAERTGGSVSTLTIQRTQQEDSAVYLCASSPRGLVKGYTEAFFGQGTRLTVV.

J is TRBJ2-7 and V is TRBV5-6; D is ambiguous. V lost 4 bases, J lost 3 bases, and 11 bases lay in between. The germline gives CDR1 SGHDT, CDR2 YYEEEE. The CDR3 runs 13 residues. This CDR3 reads CASSIRANYEQYF. DNA of the CDR3: TGTGCCAGCAGCATCCGGGCTAACTACGAGCAGTACTTC.

This chain connects TRBV6-6 to TRBJ2-7, with a possible D match to TRBD1 (5 bases). Germline CDR1 is MNHNY and CDR2 is SVGAGI (reference sequence). The CDR3 runs to 12 residues. Trimming stripped 2 bases from V and 6 bases from J, with 8 bases between. Here the CDR3 DNA reads TGTGCCAGCAGTTACGATCAGGGCGAGCAGTACTTC. Its translation: CASSYDQGEQYF.

Turning to this clone: Other nucleotide sequences in the sample specify the same CDR3. The chain is built from TRBV29-1 and TRBJ2-3; TRBD1 or TRBD2 may be the D gene (5 bases each). CDR1 and CDR2 (germline): SQVTM, ANQGSEA. Deletions cut 6 bases from V and 6 bases from J, with 10 bases between. There are 11 residues in the CDR3. DNA for the CDR3: TGCAGCGTCGACAGAGGGGATACGCAGTATTTT. Translation gives CSVDRGDTQYF.

The CDR3 DNA reads TGTGCCAGCAGTTTATCCCTGGACGGAAACACCATATATTTT. Translation gives CASSLSLDGNTIYF. V usage is TRBV28 and J usage is TRBJ1-3, with D hard to call. V lost 1 base and J 4 bases, leaving 8 bases between the germline ends. Germline values: CDR1 MDHEN, CDR2 SYDVKM. The CDR3 extends over 14 amino acids.

V and J are TRBV21-1 and TRBJ2-7; the table gives TRBD1 as D, unverified against the DNA. TRBV21-1 corresponds to a pseudogene. The CDR3 runs 16 residues. The DNA for the CDR3 is TGTGCCAGCAGCCAGGATACCGGGACACTCACCTACGAGCAGTACTTC. Translation: CASSQDTGTLTYEQYF.

This clone was detected only once. The chain joins TRBV28 to TRBJ1-3, with D possibly matching TRBD1 (6 bases). The V end was cut by 3 bases, the J end by 4 bases, with 19 bases between. The CDR3 covers 17 residues. From germline, CDR1 is MDHEN and CDR2 SYDVKM. CDR3 bases: TGTGCCAGCAGTTTCCGACAGGCGCACGAGACGGGAAACACCATATATTTT. This codes for CASSFRQAHETGNTIYF.

This clone was seen a handful of times. V usage is TRBV7-9 and J usage is TRBJ2-7; a possible D gene is TRBD1 (6 bases). The CDR3 has 12 amino acids. Per the germline V gene, CDR1 is SEHNR and CDR2 is FQNEAQ (reference sequence). Between the trimmed V and J ends, which lost 8 bases and 4 bases, there was a span of 12 bases. CDR3 protein: CASGDQGYEQYF. CDR3 DNA sequence: TGTGCCAGCGGTGACCAGGGGTACGAGCAGTACTTC.

The rearrangement uses TRBV27 and TRBJ2-7; D uncertain. Deletions cut 6 bases from V and 5 bases from J, with 17 bases between. This CDR3 has 14 residues. The germline V gene encodes CDR1 MNHEY and CDR2 SMNVEV (reference sequence). For the CDR3, the DNA is TGTGCCAGCAGCCCCCGTTCGTTCGCCCACGAGCAGTACTTC. It encodes CASSPRSFAHEQYF.

This chain joins TRBV28 and TRBJ1-6; D is possibly TRBD1 (5 bases). Trimming stripped 1 base from V and 7 bases from J, with 8 bases between. The CDR3 covers 14 residues. Germline values: CDR1 MDHEN, CDR2 SYDVKM. The CDR3 DNA sequence: TGTGCCAGCAGTTTATCCTGGGGGAATTCACCCCTCCACTTT. It specifies CASSLSWGNSPLHF.

The chain uses TRBV30 and TRBJ2-7, with no clear D. Germline V gene sequence: CDR1 GTSNPN, CDR2 SVGIG (reference sequence). This CDR3 has 13 amino acids. Trimming pared 0 bases from V and 0 bases from J, leaving 6 bases between. CDR3 DNA sequence: TGTGCCTGGAGTGTGGGAAGCTCCTACGAGCAGTACTTC. It yields the protein CAWSVGSSYEQYF.